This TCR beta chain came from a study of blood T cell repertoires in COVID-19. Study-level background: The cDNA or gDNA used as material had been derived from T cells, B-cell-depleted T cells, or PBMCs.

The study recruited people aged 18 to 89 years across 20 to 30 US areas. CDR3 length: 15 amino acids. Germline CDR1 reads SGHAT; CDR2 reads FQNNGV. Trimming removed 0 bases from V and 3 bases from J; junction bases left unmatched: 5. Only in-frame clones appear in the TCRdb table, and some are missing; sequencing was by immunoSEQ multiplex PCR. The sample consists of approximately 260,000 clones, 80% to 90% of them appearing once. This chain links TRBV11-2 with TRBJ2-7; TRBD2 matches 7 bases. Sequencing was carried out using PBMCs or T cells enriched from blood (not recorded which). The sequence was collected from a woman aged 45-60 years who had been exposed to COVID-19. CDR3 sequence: CASSLEFGGNYEQYF. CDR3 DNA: TGTGCCAGCAGCTTAGAGTTCGGGGGGAACTACGAGCAGTACTTC.